Included here is one T cell receptor beta chain sequence, with context. This CDR3 has 14 amino acids. V lost 4 bases and J lost 0; bases outside the gene matches: 2. In germline, CDR1 is SGHNT, CDR2 YYREEE (reference sequence). This table comes from immunoSEQ multiplex PCR, and its TCRdb copy is limited to in-frame clones, with some not included. The sample lists about 50,000 clones, 95% to 96% occurring once. The data stem from a study of control samples from healthy donors and cancer patients. This chain uses TRBV5-4 with TRBJ2-7, with 9 bases aligning to TRBD2. Sequencing was carried out using blood. The receptor comes from a woman in her 30s in good health. CDR3 sequence: CASSLSGSSYEQYF. The CDR3 nucleotides read TGTGCCAGCAGCCTTAGCGGGAGCTCCTACGAGCAGTACTTC.